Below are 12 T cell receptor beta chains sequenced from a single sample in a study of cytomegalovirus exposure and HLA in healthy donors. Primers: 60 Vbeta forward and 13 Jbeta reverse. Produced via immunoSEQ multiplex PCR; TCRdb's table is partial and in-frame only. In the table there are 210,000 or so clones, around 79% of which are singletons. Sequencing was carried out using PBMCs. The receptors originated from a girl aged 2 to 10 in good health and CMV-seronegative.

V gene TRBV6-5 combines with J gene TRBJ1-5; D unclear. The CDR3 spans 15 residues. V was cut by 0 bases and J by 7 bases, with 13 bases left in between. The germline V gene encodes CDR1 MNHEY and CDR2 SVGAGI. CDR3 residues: CASSYSTRGGQPQHF. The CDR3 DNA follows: TGTGCCAGCAGTTACTCTACTCGGGGTGGCCAGCCCCAGCATTTT.

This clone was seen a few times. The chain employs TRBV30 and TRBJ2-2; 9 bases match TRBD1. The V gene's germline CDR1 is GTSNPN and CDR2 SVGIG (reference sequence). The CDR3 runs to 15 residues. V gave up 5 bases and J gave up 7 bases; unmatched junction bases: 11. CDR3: CAWRLQGALVGELFF. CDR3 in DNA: TGTGCCTGGCGTTTACAGGGGGCTTTGGTCGGGGAGCTGTTTTTT.

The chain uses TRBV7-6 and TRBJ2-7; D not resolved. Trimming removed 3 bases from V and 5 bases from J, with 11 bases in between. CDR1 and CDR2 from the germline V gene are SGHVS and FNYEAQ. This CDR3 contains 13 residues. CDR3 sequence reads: CASSLGVWDEQYF. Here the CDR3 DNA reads TGTGCCAGCAGCTTGGGCGTTTGGGACGAGCAGTACTTC.

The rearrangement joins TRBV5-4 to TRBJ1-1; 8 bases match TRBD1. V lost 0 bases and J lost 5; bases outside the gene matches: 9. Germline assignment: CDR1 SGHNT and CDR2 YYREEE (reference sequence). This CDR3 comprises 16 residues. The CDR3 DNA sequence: TGTGCCAGCAGCTTGGGTGCAGGGGGCGCGCCTACTGAAGCTTTCTTT. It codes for CASSLGAGGAPTEAFF. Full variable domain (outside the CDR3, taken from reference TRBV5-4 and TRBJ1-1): ETGVTQSPTHLIKTRGQQVTLRCSSQSGHNTVSWYQQALGQGPQFIFQYYREEENGRGNFPPRFSGLQFPNYSSELNVNALELDDSALYLCASSLGAGGAPTEAFFGQGTRLTVV.

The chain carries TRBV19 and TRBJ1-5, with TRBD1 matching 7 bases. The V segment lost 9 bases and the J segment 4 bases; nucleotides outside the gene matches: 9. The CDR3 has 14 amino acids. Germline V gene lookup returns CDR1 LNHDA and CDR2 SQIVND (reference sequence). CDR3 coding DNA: TGTGCCAGCAGGCGAGACAGGGTTAATCAGCCCCAGCATTTT. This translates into CASRRDRVNQPQHF. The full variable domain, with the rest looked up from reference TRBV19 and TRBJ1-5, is DGGITQSPKYLFRKEGQNVTLSCEQNLNHDAMYWYRQDPGQGLRLIYYSQIVNDFQKGDIAEGYSVSREKKESFPLTVTSAQKNPTAFYLCASRRDRVNQPQHFGDGTRLSIL.

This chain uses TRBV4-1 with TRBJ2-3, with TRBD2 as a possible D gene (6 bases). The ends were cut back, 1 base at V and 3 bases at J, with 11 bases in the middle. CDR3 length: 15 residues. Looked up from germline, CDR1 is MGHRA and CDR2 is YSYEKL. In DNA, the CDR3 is TGCGCCAGCAGCCAAGTGGGCAGCGGGACAGATACGCAGTATTTT. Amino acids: CASSQVGSGTDTQYF.

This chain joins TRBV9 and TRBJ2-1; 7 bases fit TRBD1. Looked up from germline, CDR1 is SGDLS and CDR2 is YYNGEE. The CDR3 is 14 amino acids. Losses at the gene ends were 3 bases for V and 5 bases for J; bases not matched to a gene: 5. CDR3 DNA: TGTGCCAGCAGCGACGGAGACAGGGACAATGAGCAGTTCTTC. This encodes CASSDGDRDNEQFF.

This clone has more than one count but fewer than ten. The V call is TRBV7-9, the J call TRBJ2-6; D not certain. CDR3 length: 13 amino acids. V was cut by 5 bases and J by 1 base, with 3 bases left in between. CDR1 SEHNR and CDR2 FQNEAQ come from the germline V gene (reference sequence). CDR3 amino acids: CASSRSGANVLTF. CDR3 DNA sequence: TGTGCCAGCAGCCGGTCTGGGGCCAACGTCCTGACTTTC.

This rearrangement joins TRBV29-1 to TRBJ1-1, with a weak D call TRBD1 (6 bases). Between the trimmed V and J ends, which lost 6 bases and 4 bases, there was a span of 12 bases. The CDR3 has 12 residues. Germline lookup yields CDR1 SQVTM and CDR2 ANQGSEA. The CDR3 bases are TGCAGCGTAGCTGGGGGCGTCACTGAAGCTTTCTTT. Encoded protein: CSVAGGVTEAFF.

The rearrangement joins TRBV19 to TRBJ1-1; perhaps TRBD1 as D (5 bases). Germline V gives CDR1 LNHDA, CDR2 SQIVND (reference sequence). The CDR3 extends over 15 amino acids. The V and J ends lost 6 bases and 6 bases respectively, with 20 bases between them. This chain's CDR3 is CASRTSSRGISEAFF. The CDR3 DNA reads TGTGCCAGTAGGACCTCTTCGCGGGGGATCTCTGAAGCTTTCTTT.

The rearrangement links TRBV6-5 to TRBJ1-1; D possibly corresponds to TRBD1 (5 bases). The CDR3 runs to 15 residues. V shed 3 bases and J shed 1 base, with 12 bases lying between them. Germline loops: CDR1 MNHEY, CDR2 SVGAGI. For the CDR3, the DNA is TGTGCCAGCAGTTATGCTGACAGCTGGAACACTGAAGCTTTCTTT. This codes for CASSYADSWNTEAFF.

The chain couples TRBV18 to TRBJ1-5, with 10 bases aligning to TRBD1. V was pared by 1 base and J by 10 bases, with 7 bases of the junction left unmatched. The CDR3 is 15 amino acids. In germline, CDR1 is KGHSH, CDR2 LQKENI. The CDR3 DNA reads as TGTGCCAGCTCACCACAGGGGACAGGGGTACATCCCCAGCATTTT. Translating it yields CASSPQGTGVHPQHF.